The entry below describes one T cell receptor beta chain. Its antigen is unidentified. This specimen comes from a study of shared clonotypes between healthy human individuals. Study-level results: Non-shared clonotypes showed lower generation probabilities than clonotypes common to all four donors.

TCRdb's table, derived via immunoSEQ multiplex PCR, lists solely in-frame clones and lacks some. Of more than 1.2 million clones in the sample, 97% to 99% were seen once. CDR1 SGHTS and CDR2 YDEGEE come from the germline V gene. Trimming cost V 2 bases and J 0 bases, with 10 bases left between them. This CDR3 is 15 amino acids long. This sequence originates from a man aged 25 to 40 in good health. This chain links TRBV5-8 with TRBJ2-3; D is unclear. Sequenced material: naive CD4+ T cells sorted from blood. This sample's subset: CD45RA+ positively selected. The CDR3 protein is CASSFGQFSTDTQYF. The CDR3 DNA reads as TGTGCCAGCAGCTTCGGTCAGTTTAGCACAGATACGCAGTATTTT.